These T cell receptor beta chains were read from a single sample in a study of T cells in Graves' hyperthyroidism and ophthalmopathy. Each CDR3 protein is one row after TCRdb ran MiXCR on the multiplex PCR reads. Of about 560,000 distinct CDR3 sequences listed, 16% were seen once; the top ten hold more than 15%. Sequenced material: blood. The receptor set was obtained from a young woman with Graves' hyperthyroidism. The CDR3 runs from the conserved cysteine through the conserved F or W. The D gene is left open where the match is weak. Clone size, where shown, is once, few, many, or a class for clones that have expanded.

few	TRBV6-4	TRBJ2-7	NA	CASSERDSYEQYF	TGTGCCAGCAGTGAGCGGGACTCCTACGAGCAGTACTTC
many	TRBV6-6	TRBJ2-7	TRBD2	CASSYETSGSYEQYF	TGTGCCAGCAGTTACGAGACTAGCGGTTCCTACGAGCAGTACTTC
NA	TRBV30	TRBJ1-5	NA	CAWSLGSPQPQHF	TGTGCCTGGAGTTTGGGATCACCTCAGCCCCAGCATTTT
few	TRBV20-1	TRBJ2-4	NA	CSAERRRTKNIQYF	TGCAGTGCCGAAAGGAGGAGGACCAAAAACATTCAGTACTTC
many	TRBV11-2	TRBJ1-1	NA	CASSLARLNTEAFF	TGTGCCAGCAGCTTAGCCAGATTGAACACTGAAGCTTTCTTT
many	TRBV7-6	TRBJ2-3	TRBD2	CASSNRPGLAGGDTQYF	TGTGCCAGCAGCAATCGACCGGGACTAGCGGGGGGGGATACGCAGTATTTT
few	TRBV4-1	TRBJ1-3	TRBD1	CASSQVPGGGNTIYF	TGCGCCAGCAGCCAAGTCCCAGGGGGTGGAAACACCATATATTTT
many	TRBV20-1	TRBJ2-1	NA	CSARALVFQDEQFF	TGCAGTGCTAGAGCCCTAGTTTTTCAGGATGAGCAGTTCTTC
few	TRBV2	TRBJ1-2	NA	CASISDYGYTF	TGTGCCAGCATTTCGGACTATGGCTACACCTTC
NA	TRBV7-9	TRBJ2-5	NA	CASSGTKEKSGSQETQYF	TGTGCCAGCAGCGGGACGAAGGAAAAAAGCGGGTCCCAAGAGACCCAGTACTTC
many	TRBV6-5	TRBJ2-1	NA	CASSYNPQGSSYNEQFF	TGTGCCAGCAGTTACAACCCCCAGGGCAGCTCCTACAATGAGCAGTTCTTC
NA	TRBV4-1	TRBJ2-1	TRBD1	CASSLEPGQSSYNEQFF	TGCGCCAGCAGCCTAGAACCGGGACAGAGCTCCTACAATGAGCAGTTCTTC
many	TRBV28	TRBJ2-7	TRBD2	CASGSSGAVHRGYEQYF	TGTGCCAGCGGATCTAGCGGAGCCGTACACCGGGGCTACGAGCAGTACTTC
few	TRBV28	TRBJ2-7	NA	CASSPALTYEQYF	TGTGCCAGCAGCCCGGCCTTAACCTACGAGCAGTACTTC
few	TRBV30	TRBJ2-6	NA	CAWSPGPMRNTGANVLTF	TGTGCCTGGAGTCCTGGGCCCATGCGTAACACTGGGGCCAACGTCCTGACTTTC
few	TRBV6-1	TRBJ2-7	NA	CASGGKGAGEQYF	TGTGCCAGCGGCGGGAAGGGGGCGGGCGAGCAGTACTTC
NA	TRBV13	TRBJ2-7	TRBD2	CASSPSGLAGAHEQYF	TGTGCCAGCAGCCCCTCGGGACTAGCGGGAGCCCACGAGCAGTACTTC
few	TRBV5-1	TRBJ2-1	TRBD2	CASSFLAGNYNEQFF	TGCGCCAGCAGCTTCCTAGCGGGGAACTACAATGAGCAGTTCTTC
NA	TRBV14	TRBJ1-6	NA	CASSQDPRSPLHF	TGTGCCAGCAGCCAAGACCCCAGATCACCCCTCCACTTT
many	TRBV5-1	TRBJ2-3	TRBD1	CASSPGQSTDTQYF	TGTGCCAGCAGCCCGGGACAGAGCACAGATACGCAGTATTTT
few	TRBV30	TRBJ2-2	NA	CAWLYLVTGELFF	TGTGCCTGGCTCTATTTGGTGACCGGGGAGCTGTTTTTT
many	TRBV7-2	TRBJ1-1	NA	CASSHQSLNTEAFF	TGTGCCAGCAGCCATCAATCGCTGAACACTGAAGCTTTCTTT
NA	TRBV7-9	TRBJ1-1	TRBD1	CASSAGQGSNTEAFF	TGTGCCAGCAGCGCCGGACAGGGTTCGAACACTGAAGCTTTCTTT
many	TRBV20-1	TRBJ1-2	NA	CSASPSRFSYGYTF	TGCAGTGCTAGCCCCAGTCGATTCTCCTATGGCTACACCTTC
NA	TRBV12-3/TRBV12-4	TRBJ1-5	TRBD1	CASRSGQGNQPQHF	TGTGCCAGCAGGTCAGGACAGGGCAATCAGCCCCAGCATTTT
few	TRBV15	TRBJ2-1	TRBD1	CATSRPTGVEQFF	TGTGCCACCAGCAGGCCGACAGGGGTTGAGCAGTTCTTC
NA	TRBV6-1	TRBJ2-7	TRBD1	CASSNQQGVGEQYF	TGTGCCAGCAGTAATCAACAGGGGGTTGGCGAGCAGTACTTC
many	TRBV20-1	TRBJ2-3	NA	CSATTNTDTQYF	TGCAGTGCTACCACTAACACAGATACGCAGTATTTT